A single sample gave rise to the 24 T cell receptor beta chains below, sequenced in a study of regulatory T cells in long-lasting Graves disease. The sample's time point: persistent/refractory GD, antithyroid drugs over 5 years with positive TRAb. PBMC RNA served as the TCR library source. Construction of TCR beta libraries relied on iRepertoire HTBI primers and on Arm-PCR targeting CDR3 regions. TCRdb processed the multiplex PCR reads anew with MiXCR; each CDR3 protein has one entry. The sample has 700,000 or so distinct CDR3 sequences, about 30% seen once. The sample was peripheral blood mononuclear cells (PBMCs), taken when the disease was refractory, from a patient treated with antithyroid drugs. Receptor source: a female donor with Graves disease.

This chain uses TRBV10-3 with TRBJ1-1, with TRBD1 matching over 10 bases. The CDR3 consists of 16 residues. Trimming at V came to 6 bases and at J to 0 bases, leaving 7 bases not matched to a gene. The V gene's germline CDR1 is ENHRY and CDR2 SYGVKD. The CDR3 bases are TGTGCCATCAGGAGGACAGGGGGAGGGTTGAACACTGAAGCTTTCTTT. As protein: CAIRRTGGGLNTEAFF.

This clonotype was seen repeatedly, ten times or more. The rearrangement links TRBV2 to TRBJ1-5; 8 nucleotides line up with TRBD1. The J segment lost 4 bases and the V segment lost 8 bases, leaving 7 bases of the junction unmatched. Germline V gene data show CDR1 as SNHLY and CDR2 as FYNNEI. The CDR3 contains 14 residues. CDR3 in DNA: TGTGCCAGCCAAGACAGGGGTAGAAATCAGCCCCAGCATTTT. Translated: CASQDRGRNQPQHF.

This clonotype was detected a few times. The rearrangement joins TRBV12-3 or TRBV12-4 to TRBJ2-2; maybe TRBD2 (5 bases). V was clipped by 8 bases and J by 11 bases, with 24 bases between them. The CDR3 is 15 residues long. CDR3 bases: TGTGCCAGCCAGCAGTTTATGGGTGCCCCGGGAGAGCTGTTTTTT. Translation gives CASQQFMGAPGELFF.

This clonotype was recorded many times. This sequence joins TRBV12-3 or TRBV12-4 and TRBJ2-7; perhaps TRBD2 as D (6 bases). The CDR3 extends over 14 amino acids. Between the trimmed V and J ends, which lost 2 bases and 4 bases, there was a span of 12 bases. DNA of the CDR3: TGTGCCAGCAGTTTATACGGGAGAAGGTACGAGCAGTACTTC. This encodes CASSLYGRRYEQYF.

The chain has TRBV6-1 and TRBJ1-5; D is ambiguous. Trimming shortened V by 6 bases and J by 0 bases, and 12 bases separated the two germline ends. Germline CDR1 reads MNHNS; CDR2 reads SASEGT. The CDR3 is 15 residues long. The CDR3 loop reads CASRLGLNSNQPQHF. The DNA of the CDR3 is TGTGCCAGCAGACTGGGCCTTAATAGCAATCAGCCCCAGCATTTT.

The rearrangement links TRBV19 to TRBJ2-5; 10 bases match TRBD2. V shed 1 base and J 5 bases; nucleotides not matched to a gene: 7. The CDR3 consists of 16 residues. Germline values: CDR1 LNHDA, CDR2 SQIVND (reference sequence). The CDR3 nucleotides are TGTGCCAGTAGTATAGGACTAGCGGGCGGGGTCGAGACCCAGTACTTC. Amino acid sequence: CASSIGLAGGVETQYF. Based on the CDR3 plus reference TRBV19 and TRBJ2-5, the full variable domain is DGGITQSPKYLFRKEGQNVTLSCEQNLNHDAMYWYRQDPGQGLRLIYYSQIVNDFQKGDIAEGYSVSREKKESFPLTVTSAQKNPTAFYLCASSIGLAGGVETQYFGPGTRLLVL.

CDR3 loop: CASSIVHEAFF. As DNA, the CDR3 is TGTGCCAGTAGTATAGTTCATGAAGCTTTCTTT. The V and J genes are TRBV19 and TRBJ1-1; D not resolved. Germline CDR1 reads LNHDA; CDR2 reads SQIVND (reference sequence). Trimming took 1 base from V and 7 from J, leaving 4 bases between them. This CDR3 spans 11 amino acids. The variable domain in full, completed from reference TRBV19 and TRBJ1-1, reads DGGITQSPKYLFRKEGQNVTLSCEQNLNHDAMYWYRQDPGQGLRLIYYSQIVNDFQKGDIAEGYSVSREKKESFPLTVTSAQKNPTAFYLCASSIVHEAFFGQGTRLTVV.

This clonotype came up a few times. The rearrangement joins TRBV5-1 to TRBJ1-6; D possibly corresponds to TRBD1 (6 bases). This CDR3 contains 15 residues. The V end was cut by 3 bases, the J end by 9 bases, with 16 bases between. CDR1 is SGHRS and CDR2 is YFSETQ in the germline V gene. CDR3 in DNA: TGCGCCAGCAGCTCCCCCGGGACAAGCGGTTCACCCCTCCACTTT. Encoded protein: CASSSPGTSGSPLHF. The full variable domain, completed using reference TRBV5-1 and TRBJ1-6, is KAGVTQTPRYLIKTRGQQVTLSCSPISGHRSVSWYQQTPGQGLQFLFEYFSETQRNKGNFPGRFSGRQFSNSRSEMNVSTLELGDSALYLCASSSPGTSGSPLHFGNGTRLTVT.

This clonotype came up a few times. The CDR3 region has the DNA TGTGCCAGCAGCCAACCGGTCGGTACCGGGGAGCTGTTTTTT. The encoded protein is CASSQPVGTGELFF. The rearrangement joins TRBV3-1 to TRBJ2-2; unclear D gene. The germline V gene has CDR1 LGHDT and CDR2 YNNKEL (reference sequence). Trimming removed 2 bases from V and 5 bases from J, with 9 bases in between. The CDR3 has 14 amino acids. The full variable domain, in which reference TRBV3-1 and TRBJ2-2 provide the parts outside the CDR3, is DTAVSQTPKYLVTQMGNDKSIKCEQNLGHDTMYWYKQDSKKFLKIMFSYNNKELIINETVPNRFSPKSPDKAHLNLHINSLELGDSAVYFCASSQPVGTGELFFGEGSRLTVL.

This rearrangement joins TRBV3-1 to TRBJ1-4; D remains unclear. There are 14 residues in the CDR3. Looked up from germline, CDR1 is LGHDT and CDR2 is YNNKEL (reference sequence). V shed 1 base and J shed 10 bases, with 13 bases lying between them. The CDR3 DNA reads TGTGCCAGCAGCCAAGGCCAAGGGATTGGAAAACTGTTTTTT. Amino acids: CASSQGQGIGKLFF.

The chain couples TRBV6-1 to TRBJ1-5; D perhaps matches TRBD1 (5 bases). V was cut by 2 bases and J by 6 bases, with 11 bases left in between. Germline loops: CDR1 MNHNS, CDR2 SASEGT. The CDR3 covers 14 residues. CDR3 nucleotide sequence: TGTGCCAGCAGTGAATTGGGGCGGTTTCAGCCCCAGCATTTT. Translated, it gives CASSELGRFQPQHF.

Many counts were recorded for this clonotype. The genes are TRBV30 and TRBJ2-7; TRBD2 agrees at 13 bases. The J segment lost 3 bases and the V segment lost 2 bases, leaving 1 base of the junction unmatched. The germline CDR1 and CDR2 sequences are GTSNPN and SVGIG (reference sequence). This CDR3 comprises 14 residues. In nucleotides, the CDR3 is TGTGCCTGGAGTCGGACTAGCGGGGGCTACGAGCAGTACTTC. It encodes CAWSRTSGGYEQYF. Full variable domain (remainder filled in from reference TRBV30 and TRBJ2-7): SQTIHQWPATLVQPVGSPLSLECTVEGTSNPNLYWYRQAAGRGLQLLFYSVGIGQISSEVPQNLSASRPQDRQFILSSKKLLLSDSGFYLCAWSRTSGGYEQYFGPGTRLTVT.

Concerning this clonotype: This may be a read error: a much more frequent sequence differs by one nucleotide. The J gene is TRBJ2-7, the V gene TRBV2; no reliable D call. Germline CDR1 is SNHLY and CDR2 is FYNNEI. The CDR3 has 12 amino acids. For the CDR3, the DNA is TGTGCCAGCAGTGCCAGCTCCTGCGAGCAGTACTTC. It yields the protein CASSASSCEQYF.

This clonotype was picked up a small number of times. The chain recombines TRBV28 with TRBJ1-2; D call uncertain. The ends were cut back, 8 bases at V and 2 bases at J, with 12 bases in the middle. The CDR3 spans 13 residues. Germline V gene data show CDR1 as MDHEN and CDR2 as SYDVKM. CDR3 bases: TGTGCCAGCGGCCTTGATAGGAACTATGGCTACACCTTC. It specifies CASGLDRNYGYTF.

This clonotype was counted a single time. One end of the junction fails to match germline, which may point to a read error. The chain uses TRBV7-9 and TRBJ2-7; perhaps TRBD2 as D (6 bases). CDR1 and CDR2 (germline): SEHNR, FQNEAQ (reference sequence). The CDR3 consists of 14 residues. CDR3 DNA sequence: TGTGCCAGCACCTTAGGCGGGACTTTATACGAGCAGTACTTC. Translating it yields CASTLGGTLYEQYF.

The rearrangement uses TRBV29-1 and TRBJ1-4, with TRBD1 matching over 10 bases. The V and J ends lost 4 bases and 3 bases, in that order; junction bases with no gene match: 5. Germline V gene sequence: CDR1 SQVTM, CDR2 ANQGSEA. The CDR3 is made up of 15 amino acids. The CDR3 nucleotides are TGCAGCGTTGTACCGGGACAGGGGTCTAATGAAAAACTGTTTTTT. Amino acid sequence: CSVVPGQGSNEKLFF.

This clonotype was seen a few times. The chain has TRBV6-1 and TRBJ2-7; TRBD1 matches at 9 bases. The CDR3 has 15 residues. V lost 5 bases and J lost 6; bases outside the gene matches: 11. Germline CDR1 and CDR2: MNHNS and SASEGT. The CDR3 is CASSKRSGQGVEQYF. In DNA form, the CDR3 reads TGTGCCAGCAGTAAGCGATCGGGACAGGGCGTCGAGCAGTACTTC.

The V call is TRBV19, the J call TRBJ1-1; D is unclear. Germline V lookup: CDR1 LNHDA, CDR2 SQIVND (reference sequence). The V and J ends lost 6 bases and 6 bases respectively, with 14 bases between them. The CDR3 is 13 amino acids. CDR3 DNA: TGTGCCAGTAGGGAGGACTTGATGCCTGAAGCTTTCTTT. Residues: CASREDLMPEAFF.

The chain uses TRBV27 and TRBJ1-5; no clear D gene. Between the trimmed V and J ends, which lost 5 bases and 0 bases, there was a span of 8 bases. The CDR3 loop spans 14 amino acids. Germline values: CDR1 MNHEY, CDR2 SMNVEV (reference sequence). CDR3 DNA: TGTGCCAGCAGTGAGGTGGCTAGCAATCAGCCCCAGCATTTT. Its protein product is CASSEVASNQPQHF.

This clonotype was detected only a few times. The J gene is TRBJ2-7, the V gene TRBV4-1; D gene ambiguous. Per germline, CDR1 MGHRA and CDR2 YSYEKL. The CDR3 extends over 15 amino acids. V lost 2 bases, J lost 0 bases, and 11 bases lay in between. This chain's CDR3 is CASSQSMGISYEQYF. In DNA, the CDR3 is TGCGCCAGCAGCCAATCAATGGGGATCTCCTACGAGCAGTACTTC.

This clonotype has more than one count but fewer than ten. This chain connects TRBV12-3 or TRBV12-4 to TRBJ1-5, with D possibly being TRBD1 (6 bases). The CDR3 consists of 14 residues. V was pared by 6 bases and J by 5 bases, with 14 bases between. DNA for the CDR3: TGTGCCAGCAGATCTGAGGGACAACATCAGCCCCAGCATTTT. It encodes CASRSEGQHQPQHF.

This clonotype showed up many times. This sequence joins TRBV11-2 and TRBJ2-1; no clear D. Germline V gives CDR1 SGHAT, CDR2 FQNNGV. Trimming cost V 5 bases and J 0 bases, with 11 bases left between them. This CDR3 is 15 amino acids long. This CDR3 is CASSLEQSSYNEQFF. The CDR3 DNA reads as TGTGCCAGCAGCCTTGAACAGAGCTCCTACAATGAGCAGTTCTTC.

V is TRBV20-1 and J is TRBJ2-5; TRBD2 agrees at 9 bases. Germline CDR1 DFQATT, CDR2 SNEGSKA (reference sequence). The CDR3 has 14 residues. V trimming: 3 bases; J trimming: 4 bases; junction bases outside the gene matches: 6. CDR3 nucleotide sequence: TGCAGTGCTAGTGCTAGCGGGACGATAGAGACCCAGTACTTC. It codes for CSASASGTIETQYF.

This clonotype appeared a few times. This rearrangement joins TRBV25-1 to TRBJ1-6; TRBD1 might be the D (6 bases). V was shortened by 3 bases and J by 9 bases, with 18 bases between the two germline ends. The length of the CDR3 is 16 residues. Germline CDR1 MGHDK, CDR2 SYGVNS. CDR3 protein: CASSDRSRGSTSPLHF. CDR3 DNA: TGTGCCAGCAGTGATCGGTCGAGGGGGTCCACTTCACCCCTCCACTTT. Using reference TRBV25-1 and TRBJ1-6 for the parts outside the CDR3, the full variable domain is EADIYQTPRYLVIGTGKKITLECSQTMGHDKMYWYQQDPGMELHLIHYSYGVNSTEKGDLSSESTVSRIRTEHFPLTLESARPSHTSQYLCASSDRSRGSTSPLHFGNGTRLTVT.